Below, one T cell receptor (beta chain) is given with its context. The data were taken from a study of blood T cell repertoires in COVID-19. As processed by the authors: Reference gene primer amplification gave nucleated cell count estimates. The protocol was immunoSEQ multiplex PCR, while the TCRdb copy is restricted to in-frame clones and leaves out a portion. V and J calls and clone size are copied from that table; D and trimming were computed from the DNA. Of about 230,000 clones listed, around 80% are singletons. Germline CDR1 LNHDA, CDR2 SQIVND (reference sequence). The CDR3 extends over 15 amino acids. Unmatched junction bases numbered 9, after V lost 5 bases and J lost 4 bases.

The chain recombines TRBV19 with TRBJ1-1; 8 bases agree with TRBD1. The material sequenced was peripheral blood. The sequence came from a man aged 40-49 years with acute or convalescent COVID-19. The CDR3: CASSAQGQGPTEAFF. DNA of the CDR3: TGTGCCAGTAGTGCGCAAGGACAGGGTCCCACTGAAGCTTTCTTT.